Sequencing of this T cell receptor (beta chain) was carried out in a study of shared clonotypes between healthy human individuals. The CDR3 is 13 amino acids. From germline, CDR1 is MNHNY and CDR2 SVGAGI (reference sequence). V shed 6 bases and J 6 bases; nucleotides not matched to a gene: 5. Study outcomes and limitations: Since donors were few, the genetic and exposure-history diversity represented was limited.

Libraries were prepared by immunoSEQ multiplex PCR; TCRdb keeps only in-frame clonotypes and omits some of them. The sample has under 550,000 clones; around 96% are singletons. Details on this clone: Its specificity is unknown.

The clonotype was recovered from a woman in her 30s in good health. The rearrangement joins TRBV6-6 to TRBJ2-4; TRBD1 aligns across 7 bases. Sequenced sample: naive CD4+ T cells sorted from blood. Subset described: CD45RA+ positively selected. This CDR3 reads CASSKDRINIQYF. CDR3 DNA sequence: TGTGCCAGCAGCAAGGACAGGATAAACATTCAGTACTTC.